This T cell receptor beta chain was found in a study of response to subunit inactivated influenza vaccine. V was clipped by 0 bases and J by 7 bases, with 13 bases between them. The germline gives CDR1 SQVTM, CDR2 ANQGSEA. The length of the CDR3 is 14 residues. TCRdb itself ran the RT-PCR reads through MiXCR, one entry per CDR3 protein. This sample has around 600,000 distinct CDR3 sequences, with around 11% found just once. Only a few counts were recorded for this clonotype. These records were also assigned to another study, of T cells expressing NK-cell markers. From that study: The TCR beta cDNA came from 5'RACE template switching with UMIs. Underlying the TCR beta repertoires were sorted CD3+CD56+NKG2C+, CD3+CD56+NKG2C- and CD3+CD56-NKG2C+ T cells. HCMV seropositivity marked seven of the eight sequenced donors; one was seronegative. The dominant NKG2C+ clonotypes represented 1.0-7.0% of CD8+ T cells in over 5 donors.

This clonotype was sampled from a man between 45 and 60 years old who received an inactivated influenza vaccine. The source material was PBMCs from blood, sampled on the day of vaccination. The chain links TRBV29-1 to TRBJ2-1; unclear D gene. CDR3 nucleotide sequence: TGCAGCGTTGAAGATCGGGTCCAGAGGAATGAGCAGTTCTTC. This codes for CSVEDRVQRNEQFF.